This is a list of T cell receptor beta chains from one sample in a study of cytomegalovirus exposure and HLA in healthy donors. Repertoires were generated with immunoSEQ multiplex PCR, while TCRdb's copy carries only in-frame clones and drops some. The sample records approximately 32,000 clones, over 90% being singletons. The material sequenced was PBMCs. The receptors here all came from a young woman in good health and CMV-seronegative. The conserved cysteine and the conserved F or W are not part of the CDR3 here. Each record gives: V gene, CDR3 length, CDR3 protein.

V: TRBV6-1; length: 14; CDR3: ASSEETRAWANVLT
V: TRBV7-9; length: 14; CDR3: ASSRVAGGSLDEQY
V: TRBV5-6; length: 13; CDR3: ASSLVQGGTDTQY
V: TRBV6-6; length: 9; CDR3: ASGADYGYT
V: TRBV28; length: 12; CDR3: ASKNGPARGEQF
V: TRBV2; length: 12; CDR3: ASSEGLPTGELF
V: TRBV19; length: 12; CDR3: ASTRDSPTGELF
V: TRBV21-1; length: 11; CDR3: ASSKQVPDTQY
V: TRBV7-9; length: 14; CDR3: ASSPRDRGLADTQY
V: TRBV5-6; length: 14; CDR3: ASSRGQGGGQQPQH
V: TRBV29-1; length: 13; CDR3: SVEGTSGNTDTQY
V: TRBV5-5; length: 15; CDR3: ASRSTGVGPMNTEAF
V: TRBV7-3; length: 14; CDR3: ASSSGTSGNTGELF
V: TRBV28; length: 14; CDR3: ASRRQGGGVRETQY
V: TRBV30; length: 13; CDR3: AWSREGGVKETQY
V: TRBV15; length: 13; CDR3: ATSRSRQGLYEQY
V: TRBV19; length: 14; CDR3: ASSIWADPRGGELF
V: TRBV5-1; length: 13; CDR3: ASSLVTGGNEKLF
V: TRBV9; length: 13; CDR3: ASSVGGSGRGEQF
V: TRBV4-3; length: 13; CDR3: ASSQTDRWDTEAF
V: TRBV15; length: 16; CDR3: ATSRGWGRQGKLDEQF
V: TRBV11-2; length: 13; CDR3: ASSLTGTRKDTQY
V: TRBV7-8; length: 9; CDR3: ASSHREEAF
V: TRBV2; length: 13; CDR3: ASSDSSVMNTEAF
V: TRBV19; length: 13; CDR3: ASSIDGGREGEQF
V: TRBV27; length: 12; CDR3: ASSLTVINTEAF
V: TRBV12-5; length: 13; CDR3: ASGAGQGSYNEQF